Below are 21 T cell receptor beta chains sequenced from a single sample in a study of cytomegalovirus exposure and HLA in healthy donors. PCR used 60 Vbeta primers and 13 Jbeta primers. Sequencing used immunoSEQ multiplex PCR; TCRdb keeps in-frame clones, though not all of them. The data contain some 150,000 clones, approximately 80% of them seen just once; the ten biggest clones take up less than 2%. Sequencing input: PBMCs. The receptors were sampled from a woman aged 40 to 50 in good health and CMV-seronegative.

This clone has just a few counts. The chain combines TRBV18 with TRBJ1-3, with a possible D match to TRBD1 (5 bases). V was clipped by 2 bases and J by 4 bases, with 18 bases between them. CDR1 and CDR2 (germline): KGHSH, LQKENI. The CDR3 is made up of 17 amino acids. The CDR3 region has the DNA TGTGCCAGCTCACCAGCTACAGGAAGGGCACGGGGAAACACCATATATTTT. Its translation: CASSPATGRARGNTIYF.

The J gene is TRBJ2-1, the V gene TRBV9; D remains unclear. The CDR3 runs to 15 residues. The ends were cut back, 0 bases at V and 1 base at J, with 8 bases in the middle. Germline V gene data show CDR1 as SGDLS and CDR2 as YYNGEE. The CDR3 DNA reads TGTGCCAGCAGCGTAGCTACGAATTCCTACAATGAGCAGTTCTTC. The encoded protein is CASSVATNSYNEQFF.

DNA for the CDR3: TGTGCCAGCAGCGGTTTAGTCGGGACAGCAATCTACGAGCAGTACTTC. As protein: CASSGLVGTAIYEQYF. This chain connects TRBV7-9 to TRBJ2-7; 7 nucleotides align to TRBD1. V lost 5 bases, J lost 3 bases, and 13 bases stayed unmatched. Germline assignment: CDR1 SEHNR and CDR2 FQNEAQ (reference sequence). The CDR3 covers 16 residues. Complete variable domain (other parts from reference TRBV7-9 and TRBJ2-7): DTGVSQNPRHKITKRGQNVTFRCDPISEHNRLYWYRQTLGQGPEFLTYFQNEAQLEKSRLLSDRFSAERPKGSFSTLEIQRTEQGDSAMYLCASSGLVGTAIYEQYFGPGTRLTVT.

The CDR3 bases are TGCGCCAGCAGCCCTGGAGCCCCCTACGAGCAGTACTTC. Translation gives CASSPGAPYEQYF. The chain is built from TRBV5-1 and TRBJ2-7, with D uncertain. CDR1 is SGHRS, CDR2 YFSETQ, per germline. The germline V and J ends were trimmed by 4 bases and 2 bases, with 10 bases remaining between them. CDR3 length: 13 amino acids.

By share, this clone ranks as medium-sized (0.01 to 0.1%). The V call is TRBV5-4, the J call TRBJ2-2, with a possible D match to TRBD2 (5 bases). With 0 bases removed from V and 8 bases from J, the gap between germline ends came to 14 bases. Germline loops: CDR1 SGHNT, CDR2 YYREEE (reference sequence). The CDR3 is 15 residues long. Here the CDR3 reads CASSLGTSFSGELFF. The DNA for the CDR3 is TGTGCCAGCAGCTTGGGAACTAGTTTTTCGGGGGAGCTGTTTTTT.

The chain has TRBV5-4 and TRBJ2-7; 11 bases are a match to TRBD1. Per germline, CDR1 SGHNT and CDR2 YYREEE (reference sequence). The CDR3 runs 15 residues. V gave up 4 bases and J gave up 0 bases; unmatched junction bases: 3. The CDR3 spells CASSPDRGLSYEQYF. The CDR3 nucleotides read TGTGCCAGCAGCCCGGACAGGGGGCTCTCCTACGAGCAGTACTTC.

The rearrangement links TRBV4-3 to TRBJ1-2, with unresolved D. V was cut by 4 bases and J by 8 bases, with 20 bases left in between. CDR3 size: 15 residues. In germline, CDR1 is LGHNA, CDR2 YSLEER. CDR3 protein: CASSLNGVLVRGYTF. DNA of the CDR3: TGCGCCAGCAGCCTTAACGGAGTTTTGGTCAGAGGCTACACCTTC.

In nucleotides, the CDR3 is TGTGCCATCAGTGAGGGCAACGAGCAGTACTTC. This encodes CAISEGNEQYF. The gene calls are TRBV10-3 and TRBJ2-7; D unclear. Per the germline V gene, CDR1 is ENHRY and CDR2 is SYGVKD. This CDR3 region has 11 residues. The V end lost 2 bases, the J end lost 5 bases, and 4 bases lay between the germline ends.

The chain recombines TRBV5-1 with TRBJ2-7; 8 nucleotides match TRBD1. The germline CDR1 and CDR2 sequences are SGHRS and YFSETQ. The CDR3 is 14 amino acids. Losses at the gene ends were 0 bases for V and 6 bases for J; bases not matched to a gene: 5. The CDR3 DNA sequence: TGCGCCAGCAGCTTGGCAGGACAGGGTGTCGAGCAGTACTTC. Its translation: CASSLAGQGVEQYF. The full variable domain, with the rest looked up from reference TRBV5-1 and TRBJ2-7, is KAGVTQTPRYLIKTRGQQVTLSCSPISGHRSVSWYQQTPGQGLQFLFEYFSETQRNKGNFPGRFSGRQFSNSRSEMNVSTLELGDSALYLCASSLAGQGVEQYFGPGTRLTVT.

The V gene is TRBV4-2, the J gene TRBJ2-7, with 7 bases matching TRBD1. The CDR3 loop spans 15 amino acids. V lost 6 bases and J lost 3; bases outside the gene matches: 11. Per the germline V gene, CDR1 is LGHNA and CDR2 is YNFKEQ. Here the CDR3 DNA reads TGTGCCAGCAGTGCCGAGGGGGCCCCACGCTACGAGCAGTACTTC. Its translation: CASSAEGAPRYEQYF.

The J gene is TRBJ2-3, the V gene TRBV2, with 8 bases matching TRBD2. V was pared by 5 bases and J by 4 bases, with 8 bases of the junction left unmatched. The CDR3 length is 15 residues. CDR1 and CDR2 from the germline V gene are SNHLY and FYNNEI. Here the CDR3 reads CASSTRGARADTQYF. In DNA form, the CDR3 reads TGTGCCAGCAGTACGCGGGGGGCGCGGGCAGATACGCAGTATTTT.

The chain is built from TRBV5-4 and TRBJ2-7; 8 bases align to TRBD2. The CDR3 length is 16 residues. The trim removed 4 bases at V and 1 base at J, leaving 10 bases unmatched. Per the germline V gene, CDR1 is SGHNT and CDR2 is YYREEE (reference sequence). The CDR3 DNA sequence: TGTGCCAGCAGCCATCCCGTTGGCGGGAGGTCCTACGAGCAGTACTTC. This encodes CASSHPVGGRSYEQYF. Filled out from reference TRBV5-4 and TRBJ2-7, the complete variable domain reads ETGVTQSPTHLIKTRGQQVTLRCSSQSGHNTVSWYQQALGQGPQFIFQYYREEENGRGNFPPRFSGLQFPNYSSELNVNALELDDSALYLCASSHPVGGRSYEQYFGPGTRLTVT.

The chain has TRBV5-1 and TRBJ1-1; D unresolved. Germline CDR1 and CDR2: SGHRS and YFSETQ. V lost 0 bases and J lost 4, with 13 bases in between. The CDR3 contains 15 residues. The CDR3 DNA follows: TGCGCCAGCAGCTTGGCGGTGGGCGGGAGCACTGAAGCTTTCTTT. This encodes CASSLAVGGSTEAFF. Looking up the rest from reference TRBV5-1 and TRBJ1-1 gives the full variable domain: KAGVTQTPRYLIKTRGQQVTLSCSPISGHRSVSWYQQTPGQGLQFLFEYFSETQRNKGNFPGRFSGRQFSNSRSEMNVSTLELGDSALYLCASSLAVGGSTEAFFGQGTRLTVV.

The table lists this clone with a few counts. The chain employs TRBV4-3 and TRBJ1-1, with D possibly TRBD1 on 5 matching bases. CDR3 length equals 15 residues. Germline CDR1 reads LGHNA; CDR2 reads YSLEER. Trimming stripped 4 bases from V and 5 bases from J, with 17 bases between. Here the CDR3 reads CASSPTTRGWTEAFF. The CDR3 coding sequence is TGCGCCAGCAGCCCCACTACTCGGGGGTGGACTGAAGCTTTCTTT.

V and J are TRBV7-9 and TRBJ1-6, with a tentative D call TRBD1 (6 bases). The CDR3 covers 13 residues. Looked up from germline, CDR1 is SEHNR and CDR2 is FQNEAQ (reference sequence). Trimming pared 5 bases from V and 10 bases from J, leaving 12 bases between. DNA for the CDR3: TGTGCCAGCAGCCAAGACAGGTTCTCACCCCTCCACTTT. It translates to CASSQDRFSPLHF. The full variable domain, with the rest looked up from reference TRBV7-9 and TRBJ1-6, is DTGVSQNPRHKITKRGQNVTFRCDPISEHNRLYWYRQTLGQGPEFLTYFQNEAQLEKSRLLSDRFSAERPKGSFSTLEIQRTEQGDSAMYLCASSQDRFSPLHFGNGTRLTVT.

This clone was counted only a few times. The chain employs TRBV5-5 and TRBJ1-1; D possibly corresponds to TRBD1 (6 bases). The V end lost 5 bases, the J end lost 3 bases, and 20 bases lay between the germline ends. The CDR3 is 16 amino acids. Per germline, CDR1 SGHKS and CDR2 YYEKEE (reference sequence). The chain's CDR3 is CASSTLGGAMYTEAFF. CDR3 DNA: TGTGCCAGCAGTACATTAGGGGGGGCGATGTACACTGAAGCTTTCTTT.

This clone was detected only once. This chain links TRBV27 with TRBJ2-5; 8 nucleotides match TRBD1. This CDR3 spans 15 amino acids. Germline trimming cut 5 bases from V and 4 bases from J; bases unmatched to any gene: 9. Germline V gene lookup returns CDR1 MNHEY and CDR2 SMNVEV (reference sequence). In DNA, the CDR3 is TGTGCCAGCAGTGTCCAGGGGGCTTGGCGAGAGACCCAGTACTTC. Residues: CASSVQGAWRETQYF.

V and J are TRBV4-1 and TRBJ2-3; D may be TRBD2 (5 bases). V was trimmed by 0 bases and J by 11 bases, leaving 12 bases between them. There are 13 residues in the CDR3. The V gene's germline CDR1 is MGHRA and CDR2 YSYEKL. The CDR3 bases are TGCGCCAGCAGCCAAGAAATCCGCGGGCGGCAGTATTTT. Protein product: CASSQEIRGRQYF.

This chain's CDR3 is CASSRRAGTGTDTQYF. Written as DNA, the CDR3 is TGCGCCAGCAGTCGAAGGGCCGGGACAGGCACAGATACGCAGTATTTT. This chain connects TRBV4-3 to TRBJ2-3, with 7 bases aligning to TRBD1. The CDR3 contains 16 residues. Germline trimming cut 6 bases from V and 1 base from J; bases unmatched to any gene: 10. Germline V gene sequence: CDR1 LGHNA, CDR2 YSLEER.

The chain is built from TRBV5-6 and TRBJ2-3; D perhaps matches TRBD2 (6 bases). In germline, CDR1 is SGHDT, CDR2 YYEEEE. V gave up 4 bases and J gave up 5 bases, with 17 bases separating them. This CDR3 spans 15 amino acids. In DNA form, the CDR3 reads TGTGCCAGCAGCCCAGTGGCGGGGCGAGGAGATACGCAGTATTTT. Protein sequence: CASSPVAGRGDTQYF.

The V gene is TRBV9, the J gene TRBJ1-3; the D is unclear. Per germline, CDR1 SGDLS and CDR2 YYNGEE. This CDR3 has 13 residues. V was clipped by 3 bases and J by 4 bases, with 8 bases between them. The CDR3 region has the DNA TGTGCCAGCAGCGGCAACTGGGGAAACACCATATATTTT. This gives the protein CASSGNWGNTIYF.